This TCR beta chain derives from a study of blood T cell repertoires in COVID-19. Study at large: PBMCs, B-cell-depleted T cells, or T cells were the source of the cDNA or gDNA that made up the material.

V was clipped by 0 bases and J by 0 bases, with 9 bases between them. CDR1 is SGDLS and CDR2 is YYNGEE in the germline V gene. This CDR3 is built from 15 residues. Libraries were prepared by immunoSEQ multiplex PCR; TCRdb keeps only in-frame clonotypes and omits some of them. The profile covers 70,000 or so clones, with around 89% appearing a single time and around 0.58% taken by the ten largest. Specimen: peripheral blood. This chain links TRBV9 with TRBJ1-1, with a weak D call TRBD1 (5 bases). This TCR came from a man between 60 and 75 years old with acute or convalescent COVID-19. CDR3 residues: CASSVATGMNTEAFF. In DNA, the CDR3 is TGTGCCAGCAGCGTAGCTACAGGAATGAACACTGAAGCTTTCTTT.